What follows are 24 T cell receptor beta chains derived from one specimen sequenced in a study of CD8 T cells in ankylosing spondylitis. One entry per CDR3 protein results from TCRdb running MiXCR on the 5' RACE reads. This table has some 240,000 distinct CDR3 sequences, roughly 8.6% appearing once. Sequenced: blood, either unsorted or a sorted T cell fraction (not recorded which). The receptors here all came from a male donor with ankylosing spondylitis or in good health (not recorded which).

This chain uses TRBV30 with TRBJ1-1, with D unresolved. Trimming stripped 1 base from V and 6 bases from J, with 6 bases between. The CDR3 extends over 11 amino acids. Germline CDR1 GTSNPN, CDR2 SVGIG (reference sequence). The chain's CDR3 is CAWSGFAEAFF. The DNA of the CDR3 is TGTGCCTGGAGTGGGTTTGCTGAAGCTTTCTTT.

In this sample, this clonotype turned up many times. The chain uses TRBV20-1 and TRBJ1-2; no reliable D call. Deletions cut 3 bases from V and 2 bases from J, with 16 bases between. This CDR3 contains 15 residues. CDR1 DFQATT and CDR2 SNEGSKA come from the germline V gene (reference sequence). The CDR3 region has the DNA TGCAGTGCTAGCTTGGCAGGCCGGGTCAACTATGGCTACACCTTC. Residues: CSASLAGRVNYGYTF.

This clonotype was seen repeatedly, ten times or more. The chain employs TRBV6-1 and TRBJ2-5; D not resolved. Trimming stripped 6 bases from V and 5 bases from J, with 16 bases between. The germline V gene encodes CDR1 MNHNS and CDR2 SASEGT. CDR3 size: 14 residues. The CDR3 nucleotides are TGTGCCAGCAGGCGGAACATAGCCGGGGAGACCCAGTACTTC. As protein: CASRRNIAGETQYF.

The rearrangement uses TRBV15 and TRBJ2-7, with D hard to call. Germline lookup yields CDR1 LNHNV and CDR2 YYDKDF (reference sequence). Trimming cost V 0 bases and J 2 bases, with 11 bases left between them. The CDR3 is 15 residues long. The CDR3 sequence is CATSREGSPAYEQYF. The DNA for the CDR3 is TGTGCCACCAGCAGAGAGGGTTCCCCTGCCTACGAGCAGTACTTC.

This clonotype has at least ten counts. The chain links TRBV20-1 to TRBJ1-2, with a tentative D call TRBD1 (5 bases). V gave up 6 bases and J gave up 5 bases, with 13 bases separating them. This CDR3 region has 12 residues. The germline V gene has CDR1 DFQATT and CDR2 SNEGSKA (reference sequence). DNA of the CDR3: TGCAGTGCAGTCGACAGTTTTTATGGCTACACCTTC. Residues: CSAVDSFYGYTF.

This clonotype has ten or more counts. The chain has TRBV20-1 and TRBJ2-1; a possible D gene is TRBD1 (6 bases). CDR1 is DFQATT, CDR2 SNEGSKA, per germline (reference sequence). V was trimmed by 6 bases and J by 4 bases, leaving 16 bases between them. The CDR3 totals 14 residues. The CDR3 sequence: CSAPPGHLYNEQFF. The DNA for the CDR3 is TGCAGTGCCCCTCCGGGACACCTTTACAATGAGCAGTTCTTC.

The V gene is TRBV4-1, the J gene TRBJ1-4, with D perhaps matching TRBD1 (6 bases). V gave up 0 bases and J gave up 7 bases, with 9 bases separating them. CDR1 and CDR2 (germline): MGHRA, YSYEKL. The CDR3 totals 14 residues. The CDR3 loop is CASSQDQGFEKLFF. The CDR3 DNA reads TGCGCCAGCAGCCAAGATCAGGGGTTTGAAAAACTGTTTTTT.

This clonotype was detected many times. The rearrangement joins TRBV6-1 to TRBJ1-5; 9 bases agree with TRBD1. This CDR3 is built from 15 residues. CDR1 is MNHNS and CDR2 is SASEGT in the germline V gene. Trimming at V came to 2 bases and at J to 5 bases, leaving 4 bases not matched to a gene. The DNA of the CDR3 is TGTGCCAGCAGTGAATGGACAGGGGATGATCAGCCCCAGCATTTT. Protein sequence: CASSEWTGDDQPQHF.

This clonotype was counted at least ten times. The chain combines TRBV12-3 or TRBV12-4 with TRBJ2-3; TRBD2 aligns across 11 bases. The CDR3 totals 16 residues. Trimming removed 3 bases from V and 1 base from J; junction bases left unmatched: 3. DNA for the CDR3: TGTGCCAGCAGTTTTCTACTAGCGGGGGGCACAGATACGCAGTATTTT. Protein sequence: CASSFLLAGGTDTQYF.

This clonotype was seen repeatedly, ten times or more. V and J are TRBV7-2 and TRBJ2-3; D remains unclear. From germline, CDR1 is SGHTA and CDR2 FQGNSA. CDR3 length: 13 residues. V shed 8 bases and J shed 1 base, with 10 bases lying between them. The chain's CDR3 is CASAGSGTDTQYF. The CDR3 nucleotides are TGTGCCAGCGCTGGAAGCGGCACAGATACGCAGTATTTT.

The chain is built from TRBV3-1 and TRBJ1-2; D perhaps matches TRBD1 (5 bases). The germline V gene has CDR1 LGHDT and CDR2 YNNKEL (reference sequence). Trimming removed 8 bases from V and 7 bases from J, with 11 bases in between. The length of the CDR3 is 11 residues. The chain's CDR3 is CASRGGSGYTF. The CDR3 DNA follows: TGTGCCAGCCGGGGGGGTTCTGGCTACACCTTC.

This clonotype appeared many times. The chain recombines TRBV20-1 with TRBJ2-2; unclear D gene. Germline CDR1 and CDR2: DFQATT and SNEGSKA (reference sequence). This CDR3 region has 13 residues. The germline V and J ends were trimmed by 0 bases and 5 bases, with 7 bases remaining between them. The CDR3 bases are TGCAGTGCTAGAGAGAGAGTGACCGGGGAGCTGTTTTTT. Translating gives CSARERVTGELFF.

This clonotype was observed many times. The chain employs TRBV12-3 or TRBV12-4 and TRBJ2-3; D is ambiguous. V was shortened by 6 bases and J by 5 bases, with 18 bases between the two germline ends. The CDR3 loop spans 15 amino acids. CDR3 amino acids: CASSRLGVGLDTQYF. As DNA, the CDR3 is TGTGCCAGCAGCCGGCTCGGAGTTGGATTAGATACGCAGTATTTT.

This clonotype was detected ten times or more. CDR3 in amino acids: CASSLLKEGGEQYF. The CDR3 DNA reads TGCGCCAGCAGCTTGTTGAAGGAGGGGGGCGAGCAGTACTTC. The genes are TRBV5-1 and TRBJ2-7, with D possibly being TRBD1 or TRBD2 (6 bases each). The CDR3 covers 14 residues. Per germline, CDR1 SGHRS and CDR2 YFSETQ. Trimming left V 1 base short and J 6 bases short, with 14 bases between.

The V and J genes are TRBV12-3 or TRBV12-4 and TRBJ2-3; 7 nucleotides align to TRBD1. V shed 3 bases and J 3 bases; nucleotides not matched to a gene: 12. The CDR3 runs to 17 residues. The CDR3 region is CASSFVQGVRTTDTQYF. Here the CDR3 DNA reads TGTGCCAGCAGTTTCGTCCAGGGGGTCAGAACAACAGATACGCAGTATTTT.

This clonotype was counted ten times or more. This chain connects TRBV6-5 to TRBJ2-2; 8 bases align to TRBD2. The CDR3 has 15 residues. The germline V gene has CDR1 MNHEY and CDR2 SVGAGI. After removal of 4 bases from V and 0 bases from J, the junction contained 1 base not matched to a gene. In nucleotides, the CDR3 is TGTGCCAGCAGTTCGGGGGGGACGAACACCGGGGAGCTGTTTTTT. Translation: CASSSGGTNTGELFF.

This clonotype was detected a few times. The chain recombines TRBV7-9 with TRBJ2-1; TRBD1 is a possible D gene (5 bases). Trimming removed 4 bases from V and 1 base from J, with 8 bases in between. In germline, CDR1 is SEHNR, CDR2 FQNEAQ (reference sequence). This CDR3 contains 14 residues. CDR3 nucleotides: TGTGCCAGCAGCTATCAGGGTTCCTACAATGAGCAGTTCTTC. It is translated as CASSYQGSYNEQFF.

This clonotype was detected only a few times. CDR3 sequence reads: CASSEAMGSYSQYF. CDR3 DNA sequence: TGTGCCAGCAGTGAAGCAATGGGAAGCTACTCCCAGTACTTC. The V gene is TRBV2, the J gene TRBJ2-5; D is unclear. The CDR3 has 14 residues. The germline gives CDR1 SNHLY, CDR2 FYNNEI. With 0 bases removed from V and 9 bases from J, the gap between germline ends came to 14 bases.

This clonotype came up many times. The rearrangement uses TRBV28 and TRBJ2-2, with 11 bases identical to TRBD2. This CDR3 has 16 amino acids. From germline, CDR1 is MDHEN and CDR2 SYDVKM. Losses at the gene ends were 7 bases for V and 3 bases for J; bases not matched to a gene: 7. The CDR3, as DNA: TGTGCCAGCACCTATAGCGGGAGGGGAGACACCGGGGAGCTGTTTTTT. Translated, it gives CASTYSGRGDTGELFF. Drawing the rest from reference TRBV28 and TRBJ2-2, the complete variable domain is DVKVTQSSRYLVKRTGEKVFLECVQDMDHENMFWYRQDPGLGLRLIYFSYDVKMKEKGDIPEGYSVSREKKERFSLILESASTNQTSMYLCASTYSGRGDTGELFFGEGSRLTVL.

In its sample, this clonotype was seen a few times. The V call is TRBV5-1, the J call TRBJ1-3; D unclear. Trimming took off 2 bases at V and 0 bases at J, with 12 bases between the two ends. The germline CDR1 and CDR2 sequences are SGHRS and YFSETQ. The CDR3 is 16 residues long. This chain's CDR3 is CASSFSGPFSGNTIYF. The CDR3 region has the DNA TGCGCCAGCAGCTTTTCGGGCCCATTCTCTGGAAACACCATATATTTT.

This clonotype has just a few counts. The rearrangement links TRBV20-1 to TRBJ1-5; possibly TRBD1 for D (5 bases). This CDR3 is 15 amino acids long. V lost 2 bases to trimming and J lost 0 bases, with 11 bases between them. Germline CDR1 is DFQATT and CDR2 is SNEGSKA (reference sequence). The CDR3 region is CSARPGGNSNQPQHF. The CDR3 region has the DNA TGCAGTGCTAGACCTGGGGGGAATAGCAATCAGCCCCAGCATTTT.

This clonotype was seen more than once but under ten times. The chain couples TRBV7-2 to TRBJ2-7; D call uncertain. The CDR3 contains 15 residues. Germline V CDR1 and CDR2: SGHTA, FQGNSA. Trimming stripped 6 bases from V and 0 bases from J, with 15 bases between. The CDR3 DNA is TGTGCCAGCAGTCATTCCGGGCCAGACTCCTACGAGCAGTACTTC. Translation: CASSHSGPDSYEQYF.

This clonotype was detected ten times or more. This rearrangement joins TRBV7-8 to TRBJ2-1; D not certain. Germline V lookup: CDR1 SGHVS, CDR2 FQNEAQ. The CDR3 consists of 13 residues. Trimming took off 6 bases at V and 7 bases at J, with 13 bases between the two ends. The DNA for the CDR3 is TGTGCCAGCAGGAGGACCAGCGAGAATGAGCAGTTCTTC. Its protein product is CASRRTSENEQFF.

This clonotype was picked up many times. The V and J genes are TRBV20-1 and TRBJ2-3; the D is unclear. This CDR3 comprises 13 residues. V shed 1 base and J shed 3 bases, with 8 bases lying between them. Germline loops: CDR1 DFQATT, CDR2 SNEGSKA (reference sequence). CDR3 in amino acids: CSARGGATDTQYF. In DNA, the CDR3 is TGCAGTGCTAGAGGTGGTGCAACAGATACGCAGTATTTT.